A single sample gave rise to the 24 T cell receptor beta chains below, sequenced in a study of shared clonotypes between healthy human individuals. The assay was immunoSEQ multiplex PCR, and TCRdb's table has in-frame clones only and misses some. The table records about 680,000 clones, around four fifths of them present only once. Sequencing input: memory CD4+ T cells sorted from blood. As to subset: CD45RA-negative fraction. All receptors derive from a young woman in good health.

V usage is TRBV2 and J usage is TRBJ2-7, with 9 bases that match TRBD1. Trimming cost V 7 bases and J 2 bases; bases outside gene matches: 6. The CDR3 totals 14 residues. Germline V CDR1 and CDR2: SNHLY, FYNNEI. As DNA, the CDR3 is TGTGCCAGCATCATAGGACAGGGGCCCTACGAGCAGTACTTC. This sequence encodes CASIIGQGPYEQYF.

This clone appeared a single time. In DNA, the CDR3 is TGTGCCTGGAGTCGACAGGGGCGAGGACATGGCTACACCTTC. Its protein is CAWSRQGRGHGYTF. V and J are TRBV30 and TRBJ1-2; 8 bases match TRBD1. The trim removed 2 bases at V and 6 bases at J, leaving 8 bases unmatched. The V gene's germline CDR1 is GTSNPN and CDR2 SVGIG (reference sequence). The CDR3 contains 14 residues.

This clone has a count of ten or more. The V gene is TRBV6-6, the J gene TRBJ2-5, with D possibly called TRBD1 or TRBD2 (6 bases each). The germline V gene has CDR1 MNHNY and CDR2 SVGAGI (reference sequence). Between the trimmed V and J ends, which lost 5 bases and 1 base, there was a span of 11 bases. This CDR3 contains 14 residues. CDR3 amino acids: CASSGGGFQETQYF. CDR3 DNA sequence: TGTGCCAGCAGTGGAGGGGGATTCCAAGAGACCCAGTACTTC.

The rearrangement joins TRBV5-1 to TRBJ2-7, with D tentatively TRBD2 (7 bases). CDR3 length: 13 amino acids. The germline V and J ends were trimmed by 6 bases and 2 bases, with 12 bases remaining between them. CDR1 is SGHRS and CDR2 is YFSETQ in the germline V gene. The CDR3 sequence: CASNREGTYEQYF. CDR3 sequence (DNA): TGCGCCAGCAACAGGGAGGGGACCTACGAGCAGTACTTC.

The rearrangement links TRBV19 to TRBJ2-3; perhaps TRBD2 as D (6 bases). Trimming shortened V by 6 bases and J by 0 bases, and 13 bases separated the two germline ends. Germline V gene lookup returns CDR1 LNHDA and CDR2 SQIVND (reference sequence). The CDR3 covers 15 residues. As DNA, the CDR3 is TGTGCCAGTAGAAGAGGACTAACAAGCACAGATACGCAGTATTTT. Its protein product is CASRRGLTSTDTQYF.

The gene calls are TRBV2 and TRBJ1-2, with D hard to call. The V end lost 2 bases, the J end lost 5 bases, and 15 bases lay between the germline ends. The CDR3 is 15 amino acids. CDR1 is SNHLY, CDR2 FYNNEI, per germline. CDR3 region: CASSELRLAAYGYTF. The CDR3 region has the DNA TGTGCCAGCAGTGAACTCCGTCTGGCGGCTTATGGCTACACCTTC.

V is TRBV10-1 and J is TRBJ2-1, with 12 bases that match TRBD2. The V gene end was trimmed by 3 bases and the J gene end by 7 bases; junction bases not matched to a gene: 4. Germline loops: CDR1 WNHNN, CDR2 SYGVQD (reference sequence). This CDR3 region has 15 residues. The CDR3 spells CASSDPLAGGNEQFF. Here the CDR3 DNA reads TGCGCCAGCAGTGATCCGCTAGCGGGGGGGAATGAGCAGTTCTTC.

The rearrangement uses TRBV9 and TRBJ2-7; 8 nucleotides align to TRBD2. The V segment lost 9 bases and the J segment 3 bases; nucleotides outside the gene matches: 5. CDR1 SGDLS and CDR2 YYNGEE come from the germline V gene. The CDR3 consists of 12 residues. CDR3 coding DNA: TGTGCCAACCCACGGGGGGGCTACGAGCAGTACTTC. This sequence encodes CANPRGGYEQYF.

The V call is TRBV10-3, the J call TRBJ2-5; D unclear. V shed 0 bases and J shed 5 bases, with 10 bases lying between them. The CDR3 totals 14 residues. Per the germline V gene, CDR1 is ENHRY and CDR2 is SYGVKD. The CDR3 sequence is CAISESGVGETQYF. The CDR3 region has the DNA TGTGCCATCAGTGAGTCTGGGGTCGGGGAGACCCAGTACTTC.

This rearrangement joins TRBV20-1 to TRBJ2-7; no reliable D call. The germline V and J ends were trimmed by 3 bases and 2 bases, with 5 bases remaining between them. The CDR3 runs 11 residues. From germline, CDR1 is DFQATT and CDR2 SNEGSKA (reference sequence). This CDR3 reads CSASLTYEQYF. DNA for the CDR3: TGCAGTGCTAGCCTTACCTACGAGCAGTACTTC.

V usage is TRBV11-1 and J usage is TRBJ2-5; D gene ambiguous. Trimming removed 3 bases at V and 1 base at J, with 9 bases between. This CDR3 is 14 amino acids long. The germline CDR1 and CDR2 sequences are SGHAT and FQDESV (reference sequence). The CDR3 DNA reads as TGTGCCAGCAGCTTGGTAGGCCTCCAAGAGACCCAGTACTTC. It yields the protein CASSLVGLQETQYF. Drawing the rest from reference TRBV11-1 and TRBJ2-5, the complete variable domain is EAEVAQSPRYKITEKSQAVAFWCDPISGHATLYWYRQILGQGPELLVQFQDESVVDDSQLPKDRFSAERLKGVDSTLKIQPAELGDSAMYLCASSLVGLQETQYFGPGTRLLVL.

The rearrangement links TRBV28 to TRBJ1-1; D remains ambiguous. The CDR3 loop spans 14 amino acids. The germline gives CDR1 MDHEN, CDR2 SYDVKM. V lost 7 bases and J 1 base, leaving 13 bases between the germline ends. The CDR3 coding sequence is TGTGCCAGCACGGAACCCGGGTGGAACACTGAAGCTTTCTTT. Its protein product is CASTEPGWNTEAFF.

The DNA for the CDR3 is TGTGCCAGCGCCCCAGGGGGTGGTGGCTACACCTTC. It codes for CASAPGGGGYTF. The chain joins TRBV28 to TRBJ1-2; TRBD1 aligns across 7 bases. The CDR3 runs 12 residues. CDR1 is MDHEN and CDR2 is SYDVKM in the germline V gene. V lost 8 bases to trimming and J lost 7 bases; unmatched junction nucleotides: 7.

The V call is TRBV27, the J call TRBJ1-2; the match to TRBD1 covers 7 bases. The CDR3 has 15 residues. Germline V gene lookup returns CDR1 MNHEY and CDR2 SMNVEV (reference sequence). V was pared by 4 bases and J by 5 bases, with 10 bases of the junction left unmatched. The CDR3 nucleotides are TGTGCCAGCAGTTACAACAGGGGCCACGGTTATGGCTACACCTTC. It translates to CASSYNRGHGYGYTF.

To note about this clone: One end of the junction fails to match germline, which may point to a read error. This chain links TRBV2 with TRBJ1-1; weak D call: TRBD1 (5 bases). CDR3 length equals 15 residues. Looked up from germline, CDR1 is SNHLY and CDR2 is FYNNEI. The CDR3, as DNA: TGTGTCAGCATCGATAGGGGTGGGTTGAACACTGAAGCTTTCTTT. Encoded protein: CVSIDRGGLNTEAFF.

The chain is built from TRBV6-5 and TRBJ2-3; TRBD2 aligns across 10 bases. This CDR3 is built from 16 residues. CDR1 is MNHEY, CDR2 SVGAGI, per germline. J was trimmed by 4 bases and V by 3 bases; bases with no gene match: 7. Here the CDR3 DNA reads TGTGCCAGCAGTTATGCAGCGGGGGGGGCGGCAGATACGCAGTATTTT. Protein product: CASSYAAGGAADTQYF.

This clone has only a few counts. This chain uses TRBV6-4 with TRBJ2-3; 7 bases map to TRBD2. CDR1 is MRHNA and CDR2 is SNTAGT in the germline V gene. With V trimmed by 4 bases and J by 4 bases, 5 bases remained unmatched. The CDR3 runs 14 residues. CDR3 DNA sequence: TGTGCCAGCAGTGCAAGCGGGACTCCAGATACGCAGTATTTT. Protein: CASSASGTPDTQYF.

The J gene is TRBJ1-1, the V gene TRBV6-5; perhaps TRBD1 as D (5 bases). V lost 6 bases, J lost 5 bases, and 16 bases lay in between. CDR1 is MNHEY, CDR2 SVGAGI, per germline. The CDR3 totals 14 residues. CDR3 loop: CASSRQNGRTEAFF. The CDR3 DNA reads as TGTGCCAGCAGCAGACAGAATGGTAGAACTGAAGCTTTCTTT.

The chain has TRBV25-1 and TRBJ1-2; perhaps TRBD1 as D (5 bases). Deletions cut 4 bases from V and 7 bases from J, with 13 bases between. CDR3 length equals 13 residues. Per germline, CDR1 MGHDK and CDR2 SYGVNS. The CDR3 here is CASSASRAAGYTF. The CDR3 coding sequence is TGTGCCAGCAGTGCTAGCAGGGCGGCTGGCTACACCTTC.

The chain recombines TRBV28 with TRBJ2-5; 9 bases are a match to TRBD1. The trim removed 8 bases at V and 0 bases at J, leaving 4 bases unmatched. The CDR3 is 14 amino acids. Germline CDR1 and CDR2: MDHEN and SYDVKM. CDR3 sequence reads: CASWTGANQETQYF. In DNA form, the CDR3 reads TGTGCCAGCTGGACAGGGGCGAACCAAGAGACCCAGTACTTC.

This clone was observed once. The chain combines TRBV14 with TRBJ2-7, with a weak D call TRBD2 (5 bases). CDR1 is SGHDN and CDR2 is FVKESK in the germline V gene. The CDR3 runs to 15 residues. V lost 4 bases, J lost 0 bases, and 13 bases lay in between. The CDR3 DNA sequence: TGTGCCAGCAGCCCCTCGGGTGGGAGCTCCTACGAGCAGTACTTC. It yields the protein CASSPSGGSSYEQYF.

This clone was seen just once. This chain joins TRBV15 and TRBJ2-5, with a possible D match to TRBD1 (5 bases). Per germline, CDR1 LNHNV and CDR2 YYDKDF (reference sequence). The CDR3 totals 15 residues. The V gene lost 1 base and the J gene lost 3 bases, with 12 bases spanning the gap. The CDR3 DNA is TGTGCCACCAGCAGAGGGTTTGGGGCAGAAGAGACCCAGTACTTC. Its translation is CATSRGFGAEETQYF.

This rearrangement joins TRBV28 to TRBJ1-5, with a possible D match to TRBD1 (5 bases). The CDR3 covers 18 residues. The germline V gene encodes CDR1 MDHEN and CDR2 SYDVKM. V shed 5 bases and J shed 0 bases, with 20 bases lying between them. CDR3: CASSASGTDLYSNQPQHF. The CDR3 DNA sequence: TGTGCCAGCAGTGCCTCCGGGACCGACCTTTATAGCAATCAGCCCCAGCATTTT.

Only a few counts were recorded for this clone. The CDR3 reads CASSSPQGLLIEKLFF. CDR3 coding DNA: TGTGCCAGCAGTTCCCCACAGGGATTGTTAATTGAAAAACTGTTTTTT. The J gene is TRBJ1-4, the V gene TRBV28, with TRBD1 as a possible D gene (6 bases). The CDR3 runs to 16 residues. The V end was cut by 4 bases, the J end by 7 bases, with 19 bases between. CDR1 and CDR2 from the germline V gene are MDHEN and SYDVKM.